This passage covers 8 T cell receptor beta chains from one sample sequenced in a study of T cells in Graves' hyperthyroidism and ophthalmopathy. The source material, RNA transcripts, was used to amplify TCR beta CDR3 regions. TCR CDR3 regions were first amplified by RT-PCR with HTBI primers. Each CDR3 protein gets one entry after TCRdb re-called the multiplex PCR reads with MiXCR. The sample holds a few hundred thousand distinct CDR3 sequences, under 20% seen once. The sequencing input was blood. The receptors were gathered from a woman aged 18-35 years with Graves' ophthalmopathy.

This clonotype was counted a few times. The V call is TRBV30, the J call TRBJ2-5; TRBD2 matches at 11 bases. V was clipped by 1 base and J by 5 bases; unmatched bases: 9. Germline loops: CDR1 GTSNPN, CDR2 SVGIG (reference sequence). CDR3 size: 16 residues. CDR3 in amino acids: CAWSGGTSGGLETQYF. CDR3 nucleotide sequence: TGTGCCTGGAGTGGGGGAACTAGCGGGGGATTGGAGACCCAGTACTTC.

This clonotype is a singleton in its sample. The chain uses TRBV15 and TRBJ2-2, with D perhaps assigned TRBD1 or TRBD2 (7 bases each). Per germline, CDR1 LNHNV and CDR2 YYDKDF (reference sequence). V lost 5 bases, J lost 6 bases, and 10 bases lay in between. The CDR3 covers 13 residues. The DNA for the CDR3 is TGTGCCACCAGCCCAGGGGGGGCCGGGGAGCTGTTTTTT. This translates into CATSPGGAGELFF. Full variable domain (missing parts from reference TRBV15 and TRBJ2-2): DAMVIQNPRYQVTQFGKPVTLSCSQTLNHNVMYWYQQKSSQAPKLLFHYYDKDFNNEADTPDNFQSRRPNTSFCFLDIRSPGLGDTAMYLCATSPGGAGELFFGEGSRLTVL.

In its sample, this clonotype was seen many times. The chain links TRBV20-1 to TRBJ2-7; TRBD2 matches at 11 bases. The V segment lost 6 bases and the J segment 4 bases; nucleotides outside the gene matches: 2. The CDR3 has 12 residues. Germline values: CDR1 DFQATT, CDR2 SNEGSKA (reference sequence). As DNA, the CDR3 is TGCAGTGCGGGACTAGCGGATTACGAGCAGTACTTC. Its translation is CSAGLADYEQYF.

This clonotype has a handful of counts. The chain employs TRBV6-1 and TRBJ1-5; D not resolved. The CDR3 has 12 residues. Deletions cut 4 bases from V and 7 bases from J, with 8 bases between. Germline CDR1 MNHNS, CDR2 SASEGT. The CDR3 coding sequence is TGTGCCAGCAGTGTCGGACCGCAGCCCCAGCATTTT. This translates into CASSVGPQPQHF.

CDR3 residues: CSARDRDRGDSPLHF. In nucleotides, the CDR3 is TGCAGTGCTAGAGACCGGGACAGGGGGGATTCACCCCTCCACTTT. The rearrangement uses TRBV20-1 and TRBJ1-6, with 11 bases lining up with TRBD1. CDR3 length: 15 amino acids. The V gene's germline CDR1 is DFQATT and CDR2 SNEGSKA (reference sequence). Unmatched junction bases numbered 3, after V lost 0 bases and J lost 8 bases.

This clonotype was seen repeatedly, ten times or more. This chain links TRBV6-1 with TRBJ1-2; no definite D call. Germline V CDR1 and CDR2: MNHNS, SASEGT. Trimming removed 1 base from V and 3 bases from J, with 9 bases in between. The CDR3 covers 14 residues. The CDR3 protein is CASSEGVEDYGYTF. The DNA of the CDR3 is TGTGCCAGCAGTGAAGGAGTCGAGGACTATGGCTACACCTTC.

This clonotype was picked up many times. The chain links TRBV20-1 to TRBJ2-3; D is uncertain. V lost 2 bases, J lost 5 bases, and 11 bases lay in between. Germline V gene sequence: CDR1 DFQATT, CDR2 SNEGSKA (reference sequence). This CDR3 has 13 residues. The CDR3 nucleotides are TGCAGTGCTAGATCCGGATGGGGAGATACGCAGTATTTT. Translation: CSARSGWGDTQYF.

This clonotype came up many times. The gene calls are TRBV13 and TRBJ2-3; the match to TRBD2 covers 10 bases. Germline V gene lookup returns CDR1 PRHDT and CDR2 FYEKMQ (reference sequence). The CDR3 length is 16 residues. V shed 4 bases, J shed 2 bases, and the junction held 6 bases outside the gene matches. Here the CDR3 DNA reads TGTGCCAGCAGCTCACTCGGACTAGCGGTCACAGATACGCAGTATTTT. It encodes CASSSLGLAVTDTQYF.